What follows are 27 T cell receptor beta chains derived from one specimen sequenced in a study of control samples from healthy donors and cancer patients. This table comes from immunoSEQ multiplex PCR, and its TCRdb copy is limited to in-frame clones, with some not included. The sample contains tens of thousands of clones, around 92% of which appear only once. What was sequenced was blood. The receptor source for this set is a man over 45 in good health.

The V and J genes are TRBV27 and TRBJ1-6; D gene unclear. Per germline, CDR1 MNHEY and CDR2 SMNVEV (reference sequence). Trimming shortened V by 5 bases and J by 9 bases, and 14 bases separated the two germline ends. The CDR3 is 14 amino acids. Here the CDR3 DNA reads TGTGCCAGCAGTCACCCGGGCGCGGGTTCACCCCTCCACTTT. Protein sequence: CASSHPGAGSPLHF.

The chain employs TRBV7-9 and TRBJ2-1; TRBD2 agrees at 13 bases. CDR1 and CDR2 from the germline V gene are SEHNR and FQNEAQ (reference sequence). The CDR3 is 19 residues long. Trimming removed 4 bases from V and 0 bases from J; junction bases left unmatched: 9. Here the CDR3 DNA reads TGTGCCAGCAGCTCCGGACCGGGACTAGCGGGGAGCTCCTACAATGAGCAGTTCTTC. Protein product: CASSSGPGLAGSSYNEQFF. Full variable domain (outside the CDR3, taken from reference TRBV7-9 and TRBJ2-1): DTGVSQNPRHKITKRGQNVTFRCDPISEHNRLYWYRQTLGQGPEFLTYFQNEAQLEKSRLLSDRFSAERPKGSFSTLEIQRTEQGDSAMYLCASSSGPGLAGSSYNEQFFGPGTRLTVL.

The CDR3 DNA is TGTGCCAGCAGTGAATACCTCCAAGGACAGGGTATTCATACGCAGTATTTT. This encodes CASSEYLQGQGIHTQYF. This sequence joins TRBV25-1 and TRBJ2-3; 8 bases map to TRBD1. V was clipped by 0 bases and J by 7 bases; unmatched bases: 12. CDR1 is MGHDK and CDR2 is SYGVNS in the germline V gene. The CDR3 totals 17 residues.

V gene TRBV15 combines with J gene TRBJ1-3, with 7 bases matching TRBD1. V shed 0 bases and J 1 base; nucleotides not matched to a gene: 3. CDR1 and CDR2 from the germline V gene are LNHNV and YYDKDF (reference sequence). CDR3 length: 16 amino acids. CDR3 bases: TGTGCCACCAGCAGAGATAAGACAGGGTCTGGAAACACCATATATTTT. Its translation: CATSRDKTGSGNTIYF.

The V call is TRBV2, the J call TRBJ1-6; D is possibly TRBD1 (5 bases). Deletions cut 7 bases from V and 8 bases from J, with 9 bases between. There are 12 residues in the CDR3. Germline V gives CDR1 SNHLY, CDR2 FYNNEI. CDR3 in amino acids: CASTEGYSPLHF. The CDR3 DNA follows: TGTGCCAGCACCGAGGGGTATTCACCCCTCCACTTT.

This clone is judged medium-sized. Distinct nucleotide sequences in the sample also encode this CDR3. The chain links TRBV4-1 to TRBJ2-2, with D possibly TRBD2 on 5 matching bases. This CDR3 comprises 14 residues. The ends were cut back, 3 bases at V and 0 bases at J, with 5 bases in the middle. The germline CDR1 and CDR2 sequences are MGHRA and YSYEKL. The CDR3 bases are TGCGCCAGCAGCCATAGCGCGAACACCGGGGAGCTGTTTTTT. This translates into CASSHSANTGELFF.

The chain employs TRBV9 and TRBJ2-7; weak D call: TRBD1 (6 bases). Germline V gene lookup returns CDR1 SGDLS and CDR2 YYNGEE. The CDR3 covers 14 residues. V lost 0 bases and J 5 bases, leaving 12 bases between the germline ends. The CDR3 coding sequence is TGTGCCAGCAGCGTAGGTTGGGGGCGCGACGAGCAGTACTTC. It is translated as CASSVGWGRDEQYF.

This rearrangement joins TRBV24-1 to TRBJ1-2; 8 positions agree with TRBD1. In germline, CDR1 is KGHDR, CDR2 SFDVKD. The CDR3 spans 13 residues. J lost 7 bases, V lost 3 bases, and 3 bases had no gene match. The CDR3 bases are TGTGCCACCAGTGATGCCAGGGGGCGTGGCTACACCTTC. This codes for CATSDARGRGYTF.

This clone was found once. The chain links TRBV11-2 to TRBJ1-1; D remains ambiguous. V was trimmed by 3 bases and J by 0 bases, leaving 5 bases between them. This CDR3 contains 13 residues. Germline assignment: CDR1 SGHAT and CDR2 FQNNGV. The CDR3 reads CASSLSMNTEAFF. The CDR3 region has the DNA TGTGCCAGCAGCTTGTCAATGAACACTGAAGCTTTCTTT. The variable domain in full, with the rest retrieved from reference TRBV11-2 and TRBJ1-1, is EAGVAQSPRYKIIEKRQSVAFWCNPISGHATLYWYQQILGQGPKLLIQFQNNGVVDDSQLPKDRFSAERLKGVDSTLKIQPAKLEDSAVYLCASSLSMNTEAFFGQGTRLTVV.

The chain has TRBV2 and TRBJ2-7; no firm D call. Germline lookup yields CDR1 SNHLY and CDR2 FYNNEI. Between the trimmed V and J ends, which lost 7 bases and 6 bases, there was a span of 10 bases. The CDR3 totals 11 residues. CDR3 in amino acids: CASMGSTEQYF. The CDR3 nucleotides are TGTGCCAGCATGGGTAGCACCGAGCAGTACTTC.

V and J are TRBV3-1 (or the pseudogene TRBV3-2) and TRBJ2-7; 7 nucleotides match TRBD1. Germline values: CDR1 LGHDT, CDR2 YNNKEL (reference sequence). V was clipped by 4 bases and J by 6 bases; unmatched bases: 9. The length of the CDR3 is 14 residues. CDR3 sequence: CASSPGAQGFEQYF. The CDR3 DNA follows: TGTGCCAGCAGCCCCGGAGCACAGGGGTTCGAGCAGTACTTC.

The chain uses TRBV6-5 and TRBJ2-7, with a tentative D call TRBD1 (6 bases). CDR3 length equals 15 residues. V was clipped by 0 bases and J by 1 base, with 10 bases between them. CDR1 and CDR2 (germline): MNHEY, SVGAGI. The CDR3 DNA sequence: TGTGCCAGCAGTTACTCGGCGAGGGGGTCCTACGAGCAGTACTTC. Translation: CASSYSARGSYEQYF.

The chain recombines TRBV7-9 with TRBJ1-1, with TRBD1 matching over 8 bases. Germline loops: CDR1 SEHNR, CDR2 FQNEAQ (reference sequence). The CDR3 loop spans 18 amino acids. V lost 6 bases, J lost 4 bases, and 19 bases stayed unmatched. CDR3 protein: CASSSPLDRGKGVTEAFF. The CDR3 DNA is TGTGCCAGCAGTTCCCCCCTTGACAGGGGTAAAGGAGTCACTGAAGCTTTCTTT. The full variable domain, completed using reference TRBV7-9 and TRBJ1-1, is DTGVSQNPRHKITKRGQNVTFRCDPISEHNRLYWYRQTLGQGPEFLTYFQNEAQLEKSRLLSDRFSAERPKGSFSTLEIQRTEQGDSAMYLCASSSPLDRGKGVTEAFFGQGTRLTVV.

V is TRBV23-1 and J is TRBJ2-2; TRBD1 matches at 12 bases. TRBV23-1 is treated as an ORF (open reading frame) with a function not yet certain. V lost 8 bases and J lost 0; bases outside the gene matches: 7. The CDR3 covers 17 residues. The CDR3 protein is CASGPGQGAPNTGELFF. The DNA of the CDR3 is TGCGCCAGCGGCCCGGGACAGGGGGCCCCGAACACCGGGGAGCTGTTTTTT.

As regards this clone: At one end, the junction sequence differs from germline, possibly due to a read error. The sample holds other DNA sequences that translate to the same CDR3. The J gene is TRBJ2-4, the V gene TRBV5-4; D is tentatively TRBD1 or TRBD2 (6 bases each). Germline CDR1 SGHNT, CDR2 YYREEE (reference sequence). This CDR3 contains 15 residues. The CDR3 loop reads CASSSLGGPTGIQYF. The CDR3 DNA reads as TGTGCCAGCAGCTCTCTCGGGGGCCCCACGGGCATTCAGTACTTT.

The chain couples TRBV11-2 to TRBJ1-1, with D uncertain. V was clipped by 2 bases and J by 6 bases, with 4 bases between them. The germline gives CDR1 SGHAT, CDR2 FQNNGV. The CDR3 contains 11 residues. CDR3: CASSLSPEAFF. The DNA for the CDR3 is TGTGCCAGCAGCTTAAGTCCTGAAGCTTTCTTT.

The V and J genes are TRBV5-8 and TRBJ1-3, with D tentatively TRBD1 (6 bases). CDR1 is SGHTS and CDR2 is YDEGEE in the germline V gene. CDR3 size: 15 residues. Between the trimmed V and J ends, which lost 5 bases and 2 bases, there was a span of 14 bases. The CDR3 DNA reads TGTGCCAGCAGTTATAAGGGGGAACCTGGAAACACCATATATTTT. It translates to CASSYKGEPGNTIYF.

This sequence joins TRBV18 and TRBJ2-3, with D possibly being TRBD1 or TRBD2 (5 bases each). V was cut by 2 bases and J by 2 bases, with 11 bases left in between. Germline V lookup: CDR1 KGHSH, CDR2 LQKENI. The CDR3 is 15 amino acids. DNA of the CDR3: TGTGCCAGCTCACCAGAGGGGCTGTTCACAGATACGCAGTATTTT. Translated: CASSPEGLFTDTQYF.

This clone has just a few counts. V and J are TRBV29-1 and TRBJ1-1, with D perhaps TRBD1 (6 bases). Trimming removed 8 bases from V and 5 bases from J, with 21 bases in between. The CDR3 has 14 residues. Germline V CDR1 and CDR2: SQVTM, ANQGSEA. CDR3 sequence: CSSKSTGRGTEAFF. The CDR3 DNA reads TGCAGCTCCAAATCCACAGGGAGGGGAACTGAAGCTTTCTTT.

This clone appeared a single time. The chain has TRBV6-2 or TRBV6-3 and TRBJ2-1; 9 nucleotides line up with TRBD2. The J segment lost 4 bases and the V segment lost 5 bases, leaving 9 bases of the junction unmatched. CDR3 size: 16 residues. CDR1 is MNHEY and CDR2 is SVGEGT in the germline V gene. CDR3 coding DNA: TGTGCCAGCAGTGGACGCGGGGGGGGCCCGTACAATGAGCAGTTCTTC. Protein sequence: CASSGRGGGPYNEQFF.

The chain has TRBV5-1 and TRBJ2-7, with TRBD1 identical over 10 bases. J was trimmed by 6 bases and V by 0 bases; bases with no gene match: 6. The germline V gene has CDR1 SGHRS and CDR2 YFSETQ. CDR3 length equals 15 residues. This CDR3 reads CASSLAGQGGREQYF. CDR3 sequence (DNA): TGCGCCAGCAGCTTGGCCGGACAGGGGGGTCGCGAGCAGTACTTC.

In its sample, this clone was seen once. This chain links TRBV10-3 with TRBJ1-6; D is ambiguous. The germline V and J ends were trimmed by 0 bases and 8 bases, with 5 bases remaining between them. Germline V gene sequence: CDR1 ENHRY, CDR2 SYGVKD. This CDR3 has 13 amino acids. CDR3 in amino acids: CAISESMDSPLHF. The DNA of the CDR3 is TGTGCCATCAGTGAGTCGATGGATTCACCCCTCCACTTT.

This clone was seen just once. J is TRBJ1-1 and V is TRBV2, with D hard to call. Trimming cost V 2 bases and J 2 bases, with 12 bases left between them. The CDR3 consists of 15 residues. Looked up from germline, CDR1 is SNHLY and CDR2 is FYNNEI. CDR3 residues: CASSEYWGGNTEAFF. The CDR3 nucleotides read TGTGCCAGCAGTGAATACTGGGGTGGTAACACTGAAGCTTTCTTT.

CDR3 DNA sequence: TGTGCCAGCAGCCCACATGGCCGGGGGGGCAGGAGTGATACGCAGTATTTT. Its protein is CASSPHGRGGRSDTQYF. The chain couples TRBV4-2 to TRBJ2-3; 8 nucleotides line up with TRBD2. Trimming removed 4 bases from V and 6 bases from J; junction bases left unmatched: 15. Germline values: CDR1 LGHNA, CDR2 YNFKEQ. The CDR3 is 17 amino acids.

The chain uses TRBV12-3 or TRBV12-4 and TRBJ1-1, with D unresolved. The CDR3 loop spans 11 amino acids. The V and J ends lost 2 bases and 3 bases respectively, with 1 base between them. DNA of the CDR3: TGTGCCAGCAGTTTATACACTGAAGCTTTCTTT. It translates to CASSLYTEAFF.

To note about this clone: Sequence at one end of the junction differs from germline and may be a read error. This chain connects TRBV7-7 to TRBJ2-3; 8 bases agree with TRBD2. The CDR3 has 14 residues. In germline, CDR1 is SSHAT, CDR2 FNYEAQ (reference sequence). In nucleotides, the CDR3 is TGTGCTAGCAGCTTAGCGGGGAAGACAGATACGCAGTATTTT. Its translation: CASSLAGKTDTQYF.

The gene calls are TRBV7-8 and TRBJ1-1, with D tentatively TRBD1 (5 bases). CDR3 size: 15 residues. CDR1 and CDR2 (germline): SGHVS, FQNEAQ. Trimming pared 6 bases from V and 9 bases from J, leaving 23 bases between. The CDR3 protein is CASSLSQPGGGKAFF. The CDR3 region has the DNA TGTGCCAGCAGTTTATCCCAGCCGGGCGGGGGTAAAGCTTTCTTT.